The clone carrying this T cell receptor (beta chain) has just one count. These data are taken from a study of CD8 T cells in Susac syndrome. The RNA input was about 0.45 to 1 ug, and it was reverse transcribed with random hexamers. The authors amplified TCR beta CDR3 across 54 Vbeta and 13 Jbeta using immunoSEQ multiplex PCR. TCRdb re-called the immunoSEQ multiplex PCR reads through MiXCR, storing one row per CDR3 protein. Of 130,000 or so distinct CDR3 sequences in the sample, 90% to 95% were seen once. The CDR3 extends over 14 amino acids. The V and J ends lost 2 bases and 1 base respectively, with 8 bases between them. Germline V lookup: CDR1 SQVTM, CDR2 ANQGSEA.

Material: CD4+ T cells from PBMCs. The chain links TRBV29-1 to TRBJ2-2, with unresolved D. This receptor was taken from a human donor with multiple sclerosis. CDR3: CSVELPGNTGELFF. The CDR3 region has the DNA TGCAGCGTTGAATTGCCAGGGAACACCGGGGAGCTGTTTTTT.